This TCR beta chain was captured by sequencing in a study of control samples from healthy donors and cancer patients. TCRdb keeps only in-frame clones here, not all; method: immunoSEQ multiplex PCR. The profile shows approximately 150,000 clones, more than 85% of them singletons. The receptor's source is a woman in her 30s in good health. Sequenced: blood.

CDR3 DNA: TGCGCCAGCAGCTTAGCCTACGAGCAGTACTTC. Translating gives CASSLAYEQYF. J is TRBJ2-7 and V is TRBV5-1, with unresolved D. The CDR3 is made up of 11 amino acids. Germline V gives CDR1 SGHRS, CDR2 YFSETQ. Trimming removed 2 bases at V and 2 bases at J, with 2 bases between. Variable domain in full (rest from reference TRBV5-1 and TRBJ2-7): KAGVTQTPRYLIKTRGQQVTLSCSPISGHRSVSWYQQTPGQGLQFLFEYFSETQRNKGNFPGRFSGRQFSNSRSEMNVSTLELGDSALYLCASSLAYEQYFGPGTRLTVT.